This T cell receptor (beta chain) stems from a study of shared clonotypes between healthy human individuals (dated by TCRdb to about 2020). General notes on the study: A couple of women and three men aged 18 to 49 years were included in the cohort. Leukapheresis yielded between about 0.8 and 8.9 billion PBMCs per donor. To increase sequencing depth and limit assay-specific biases, TCR repertoire library preparation and sequencing were carried out by different laboratories using diverse techniques. The study deeply sequenced blood TCR repertoires of about five healthy adults to estimate repertoire size and the extent of clonotype sharing between individuals. Per donor, three plates each were used for CD4 naive and CD4 memory, two for CD8 naive, and one for CD8 memory. Summary of the overall study and its limitations: Incomplete sequencing was indicated by rarefaction of sorted-subset datasets, despite the large sequencing depth. Clonotypes shared by all four sorted-subset donors showed higher generation probabilities than non-shared clonotypes. Naive subsets generally had larger estimated clonotype richness than memory subsets did. Sampling was restricted to blood, and TCR repertoires in tissue are likely to differ from TCR repertoires in blood. The small number of donors limited the genetic and exposure-history diversity represented. Across four donors, about 5.2% of naive CD4, around 3.5% of naive CD8, 2.3% of memory CD4, and around 0.4% of memory CD8 clonotypes were shared. Based on pairwise subsampling, the degree of clonotype sharing among donors was expected to be affected by sequencing depth.

Using the deep immunoSEQ assay, TCR CDR3 regions were amplified from genomic DNA by multiplex PCR. Extracted genomic DNA from each cell subset was spread evenly across all wells of several immunoSEQ 96-well plates, with each plate serving as a replicate. For sorted subsets, about 200 ng genomic DNA, equal to about 30,000 T cell genomes, was loaded into each replicate PCR. Purified libraries were quantified with a Qubit 3.0 fluorometer, sized on a Bioanalyzer 2100, and re-quantified with the KAPA Library Quantification kit. Each immunoSEQ 96-well plate was sequenced on its own single-read 150-cycle Illumina NextSeq 550 flow cell. In the authors' own workflow: Because the immunoSEQ output held only junctional sequences and lacked quality scores, the filtering could not match the filtering applied to full-length reads. Sequences were annotated with PyIR, a Python wrapper for IgBLAST v1.9, and V/J genes and CDR3 were assigned using IMGT germline references. Any read was removed if the V/J assignment was weak (E-value above 1e-6), the CDR3 was missing, or the read contained stop codons, out-of-frame junctions, or ambiguous translated residues. A V3J clonotype was defined by an identical inferred V gene, J gene, and CDR3 amino acid sequence. Percentage overlap between repertoires was computed as shared unique clonotypes divided by the size of the smaller repertoire. Repertoire richness was assessed with RTK rarefaction, the Chao1 estimator, and Recon v2.1 estimates of unobserved clonotypes. OLGA was used to compute generation probabilities for all TCRbeta clonotypes that the gDNA method yielded from several donors. In its TCRdb copy, this immuneACCESS table keeps in-frame sequences only and misses some clones. Where compared with another copy, unresolved V genes explain less than half of these, and the others have no known cause. V and J calls and clone size are copied from that table; D and trimming were computed from the DNA. The sample includes about 610,000 clones, with 97% observed a single time. The leading ten clones occupy around 0.057% of the sample.

Healthy HIV-negative adults with no recently reported acute infections or vaccinations were included as donors. Only Caucasian adults living in Nashville, Tennessee, USA were represented among the donors. CD4+ T cells were enriched by magnetic negative selection; naive cells were then positively selected on CD45RA, and the negative fraction formed the memory subset. Blood was collected by leukapheresis, and PBMCs were isolated by Ficoll-Histopaque density gradient centrifugation and then cryopreserved in liquid nitrogen vapor phase. Analytical flow cytometry was used to check the purity and quantity of each magnetically sorted T cell population. Genomic DNA was isolated from every sorted fraction and measured by UV absorbance on a Nanodrop 2000c. The CDR3 runs 15 residues from the cysteine to the phenylalanine. Only the CDR3 portion is preserved as DNA: 45 bases, with reading frame beginning at the first base. CDR1 LNHDA and CDR2 SQIVND are derived from the germline V gene (reference sequence).

A note on this clone: This clone's antigen is unknown. The record has no base qualities; no much larger clone is one base away.

The sequence derives from a woman aged 25 to 39 in good health. The chain employs TRBV19 and TRBJ2-5; the D gene is perhaps TRBD2, from 6 matching bases. The tail of the sequence fits TRBJ2-7 better, so the J call may be wrong. The specimen sequenced was naive CD4+ T cells sorted from blood. According to the study, the label for this sample's cell subset or site signals: CD45RA+ positively selected. The CDR3 loop reads CASRQSRDLSYEQYF. The DNA is as follows: TGTGCCAGTAGACAAAGCCGGGACTTGTCCTACGAGCAGTACTTC.